This TCR beta chain derives from a study of blood T cell repertoires in COVID-19. CDR1 and CDR2 from the germline V gene are MGHDK and SYGVNS. The CDR3 has 11 amino acids. The V gene lost 8 bases and the J gene lost 6 bases, with 10 bases spanning the gap. Sequenced by immunoSEQ multiplex PCR; TCRdb stores in-frame clones only, minus some. The table lists roughly 500,000 clones, approximately 87% of them singletons. Sequenced sample: PBMCs or T cells enriched from blood (not recorded which). The chain is built from TRBV25-1 and TRBJ1-1; D is uncertain. This receptor was taken from a woman aged 35 to 49 who had recovered from COVID-19. The CDR3 is CASGLLSEAFF. In DNA, the CDR3 is TGTGCCAGCGGACTCCTTTCTGAAGCTTTCTTT.